The sequence of this TCR beta chain was determined in a study of CD8 T cells in Susac syndrome. Sequencing of TCR beta was performed on blood CD8+ and CD4+ T cells. TEMRA cells were enriched by FACS, and CD4+ and CD8+ T cells were negatively isolated. The RNA input was about 0.5 to 1 ug, and it was reverse transcribed with random hexamers. Coverage of TCR beta CDR3 amplification by immunoSEQ multiplex PCR extended to 54 Vbeta and 13 Jbeta. TCRdb passed the immunoSEQ multiplex PCR reads through MiXCR, listing each CDR3 protein once. The sample records 100,000 or so distinct CDR3 sequences, over 90% being singletons. Deletions cut 2 bases from V and 4 bases from J, with 11 bases between. From germline, CDR1 is SGHTA and CDR2 FQGNSA. This CDR3 comprises 14 residues.

The receptor's source is a human donor in good health. Sequenced: CD4+ T cells from PBMCs. This chain connects TRBV7-2 to TRBJ1-2; D is unresolved. The CDR3 DNA reads TGTGCCAGCAGCTTAAACAGTGCGGGCTATGGCTACACCTTC. Amino acids: CASSLNSAGYGYTF.